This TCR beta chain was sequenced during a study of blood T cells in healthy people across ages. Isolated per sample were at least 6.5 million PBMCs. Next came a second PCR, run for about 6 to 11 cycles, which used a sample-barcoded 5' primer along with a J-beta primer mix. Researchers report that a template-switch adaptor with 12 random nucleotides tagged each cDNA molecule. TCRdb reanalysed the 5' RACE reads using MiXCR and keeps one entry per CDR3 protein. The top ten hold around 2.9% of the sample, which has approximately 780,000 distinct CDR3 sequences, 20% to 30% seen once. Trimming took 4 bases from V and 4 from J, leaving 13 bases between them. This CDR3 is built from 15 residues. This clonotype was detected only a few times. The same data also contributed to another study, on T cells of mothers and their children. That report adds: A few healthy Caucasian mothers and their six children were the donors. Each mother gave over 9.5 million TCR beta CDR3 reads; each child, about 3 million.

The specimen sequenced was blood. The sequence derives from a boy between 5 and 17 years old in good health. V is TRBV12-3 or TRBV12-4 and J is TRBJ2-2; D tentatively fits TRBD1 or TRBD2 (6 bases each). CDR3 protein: CASSSLRGATGELFF. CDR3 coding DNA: TGTGCCAGCAGTTCGCTTAGGGGGGCCACCGGGGAGCTGTTTTTT.